This T cell receptor (beta chain) originates from a study of T cells in Graves' hyperthyroidism and ophthalmopathy. Findings and caveats of the study: Expanded thyroid clonotypes (above 0.001) were mostly also found in blood. Ophthalmopathy got predicted by the model a median approximately 6.3 months before its onset.

Amplification targeted TCR beta CDR3 regions from RNA transcripts. The HTBI primer set drove a first-round RT-PCR of the TCR CDR3. TCRdb reanalysed the multiplex PCR reads using MiXCR and keeps one entry per CDR3 protein. Counted here are 300,000 to 450,000 distinct CDR3 sequences, about 18% occurring once; the ten biggest clones make up almost 35%. This clonotype was observed a handful of times. Its matching antigen is unknown. The junction differs from germline at one of its ends, possibly a read error. This CDR3 contains 16 residues. The germline gives CDR1 SSHAT, CDR2 FNYEAQ (reference sequence). The rearrangement joins TRBV7-7 to TRBJ2-1; TRBD2 matches 14 bases. This clonotype was obtained from a woman younger than 45 with Graves' hyperthyroidism that later progressed to Graves' ophthalmopathy. The sequencing input was blood. The CDR3 coding sequence is TGTGCTAGCAGCTTAGGGACTAGCGGGGGTGTGGATGAGCAGTTCTTC. Translated: CASSLGTSGGVDEQFF. Looking up the rest from reference TRBV7-7 and TRBJ2-1 gives the full variable domain: GAGVSQSPRYKVTKRGQDVTLRCDPISSHATLYWYQQALGQGPEFLTYFNYEAQPDKSGLPSDRFSAERPEGSISTLTIQRTEQRDSAMYRCASSLGTSGGVDEQFFGPGTRLTVL.